One sample yielded the 8 T cell receptor beta chains listed below, sequenced in a study of PD-1 blockade in classical Hodgkin lymphoma. Brentuximab vedotin exposure varied among the patients, all of whom had relapsed after autologous stem cell transplantation. This table comes from immunoSEQ multiplex PCR, and its TCRdb copy is limited to in-frame clones, with some not included. This sample has approximately 100,000 clones, with around 89% found just once. Sequenced here: peripheral blood mononuclear cells (PBMCs), sampled before the second cycle of nivolumab. All receptors come from a human donor with classical Hodgkin lymphoma.

This clone counts as medium-sized (0.01 to 0.1%). This rearrangement joins TRBV14 to TRBJ2-6; D remains ambiguous. CDR3 length equals 15 residues. Trimming cost V 1 base and J 4 bases, with 8 bases left between them. Germline CDR1 SGHDN, CDR2 FVKESK. Here the CDR3 reads CASSQGWSGANVLTF. Here the CDR3 DNA reads TGTGCCAGCAGCCAAGGTTGGAGCGGGGCCAACGTCCTGACTTTC.

The J gene is TRBJ2-2, the V gene TRBV7-6, with D possibly being TRBD1 (6 bases). The CDR3 sequence is 17 residues long. Germline CDR1 is SGHVS and CDR2 is FNYEAQ. V lost 3 bases and J 0 bases, leaving 14 bases between the germline ends. The CDR3 DNA follows: TGTGCCAGCAGCTTCAAGTTTCAGGGGACGAACACCGGGGAGCTGTTTTTT. The encoded protein is CASSFKFQGTNTGELFF.

The chain joins TRBV5-6 to TRBJ2-7; D gene unclear. Germline CDR1 is SGHDT and CDR2 is YYEEEE. V was pared by 4 bases and J by 5 bases, with 7 bases between. This CDR3 is built from 11 residues. The CDR3 DNA reads as TGTGCCAGCAGCCTAGGGAACGAGCAGTACTTC. Translation: CASSLGNEQYF.

The chain uses TRBV6-5 and TRBJ1-6, with unresolved D. Germline assignment: CDR1 MNHEY and CDR2 SVGAGI. This CDR3 has 12 amino acids. The V end lost 1 base, the J end lost 7 bases, and 2 bases lay between the germline ends. The DNA of the CDR3 is TGTGCCAGCAGTTACTTAAATTCACCCCTCCACTTT. Translation gives CASSYLNSPLHF.

The V gene is TRBV11-2, the J gene TRBJ2-7, with D perhaps TRBD1 (6 bases). This CDR3 contains 13 residues. V lost 1 base to trimming and J lost 4 bases, with 8 bases between them. The V gene's germline CDR1 is SGHAT and CDR2 FQNNGV. In DNA form, the CDR3 reads TGTGCCAGCAGCTTAGGGGGGCTTTACGAGCAGTACTTC. Translated, it gives CASSLGGLYEQYF.

V gene TRBV29-1 combines with J gene TRBJ2-7, with 9 nucleotides matching TRBD1. With V trimmed by 8 bases and J by 0 bases, 11 bases remained unmatched. The length of the CDR3 is 15 residues. Germline-derived CDR1 and CDR2 are SQVTM and ANQGSEA. Here the CDR3 DNA reads TGCAGCCCCTCACCCCGGGACAGGGTCTCCTACGAGCAGTACTTC. Translated: CSPSPRDRVSYEQYF.

V usage is TRBV7-2 and J usage is TRBJ2-7; weak D call: TRBD1 (5 bases). This CDR3 contains 14 residues. The V gene's germline CDR1 is SGHTA and CDR2 FQGNSA. Trimming took off 3 bases at V and 2 bases at J, with 11 bases between the two ends. CDR3 DNA sequence: TGTGCCAGCAGCTTCGGGCAGGGTCCCTACGAGCAGTACTTC. Amino acids: CASSFGQGPYEQYF.

This clone appeared once. J is TRBJ1-3 and V is TRBV28; D is perhaps TRBD1 (6 bases). Per germline, CDR1 MDHEN and CDR2 SYDVKM. The V and J ends lost 6 bases and 7 bases respectively, with 16 bases between them. This CDR3 is built from 14 residues. The CDR3 reads CASSRPGAANTIYF. CDR3 bases: TGTGCCAGCAGCCGTCCGGGGGCGGCGAACACCATATATTTT.